This T cell receptor (beta chain) was identified in a study of Ad26.COV2.S vaccination and SARS-CoV-2 variants. Sequencing used immunoSEQ multiplex PCR; TCRdb keeps in-frame clones, though not all of them. The sample yields some 500,000 clones, roughly nine tenths seen once. Concerning this clone: What it binds is unknown.

Documented treatment: some 19 received Ad26.COV2.S at low or high dose, single or two shots; several received placebo; per-sample allocation not given. Specimen acquisition occurred on day 63 following the initial vaccine or placebo injection. Study-wide points: Analyses of TCR breadth and depth may have underestimated total T cell responses.

The source material was peripheral blood, sampled in a trial of Ad26.COV2.S vaccine versus placebo. The sequence derives from a person between 18 and 65 years old who received the Ad26.COV2.S COVID-19 vaccine or a placebo.

CDR3 in amino acids: CASSVGRVPFGARDSYNEQFF. The CDR3 nucleotides read TGTGCCAGCAGCGTAGGGCGGGTGCCCTTTGGGGCGCGAGACTCCTACAATGAGCAGTTCTTC. The gene calls are TRBV9 and TRBJ2-1, with D perhaps TRBD1 or TRBD2 (5 bases each). Trimming left V 0 bases short and J 0 bases short, with 25 bases between. The germline gives CDR1 SGDLS, CDR2 YYNGEE. CDR3 length: 21 residues.